The table lists the clone carrying this T cell receptor (beta chain) with many counts. Its matching antigen is unknown. The record originates from a study of identical twins. Study-level findings and limits: High-abundance cord blood beta clonotypes had fewer insertions; memory repertoires showed none. In beta out-of-frame sequences, the excess sharing between twins was weaker. Models underpredicted monozygotic twin sharing of out-of-frame TCR alpha.

The CDR3 spans 14 residues. In germline, CDR1 is SGHRS, CDR2 YFSETQ. V lost 4 bases and J lost 5, with 12 bases in between. TCRdb passed the 5' RACE reads through MiXCR, listing each CDR3 protein once. The sample carries 500,000 or so distinct CDR3 sequences, around 15% recorded once. This same sample was also taken into another study, of yellow fever vaccine responses in identical twins.

V usage is TRBV5-1 and J usage is TRBJ1-4, with D unclear. Sequenced: CD4+ T cells sorted from blood. This TCR came from a woman under 30 in good health. The CDR3 DNA reads TGCGCCAGCAGCCTTGGGCAGCAGAATGAAAAACTGTTTTTT. It encodes CASSLGQQNEKLFF.